This TCR beta chain was sequenced during a study of shared clonotypes between healthy human individuals. Study-level information: CD4 naive and memory got three plates each, CD8 naive two, CD8 memory one. Study conclusions and caveats: It was the few donors that limited the genetic and exposure-history diversity represented. Blood was the sole source, and tissue repertoires probably differ.

To note about this clone: What it binds is not known.

The CDR3 spans 15 residues. Germline CDR1 MGHRA, CDR2 YSYEKL. V was clipped by 3 bases and J by 2 bases, with 14 bases between them. Authors' data handling: Junction-only sequences without quality scores came from ImmunoSEQ, so filtering differed. Repertoires were generated with immunoSEQ multiplex PCR, while TCRdb's copy carries only in-frame clones and drops some. Clone size and the V and J calls come from that table; the DNA yielded D and trimming. The sample records roughly 700,000 clones, about 74% being singletons. The V gene is TRBV4-1, the J gene TRBJ2-7, with unresolved D. Specimen: memory CD4+ T cells sorted from blood. The subset was: CD45RA-negative fraction. This sequence was found in a woman under 40 in good health. The CDR3 coding sequence is TGCGCCAGCAGCCAGATGGGTCTTCCTACCTACGAGCAGTACTTC. Translated: CASSQMGLPTYEQYF.